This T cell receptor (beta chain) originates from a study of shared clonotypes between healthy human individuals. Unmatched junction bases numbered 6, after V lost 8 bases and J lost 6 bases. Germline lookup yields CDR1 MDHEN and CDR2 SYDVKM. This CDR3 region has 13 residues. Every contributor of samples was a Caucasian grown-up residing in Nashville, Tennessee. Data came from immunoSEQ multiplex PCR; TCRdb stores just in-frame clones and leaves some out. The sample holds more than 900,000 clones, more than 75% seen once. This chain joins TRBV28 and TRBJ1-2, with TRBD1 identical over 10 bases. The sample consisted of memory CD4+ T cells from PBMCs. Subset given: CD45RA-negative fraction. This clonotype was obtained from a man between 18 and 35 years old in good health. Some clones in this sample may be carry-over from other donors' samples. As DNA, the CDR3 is TGTGCCAGCCGGGACAGGGGTAGTGATGGCTACACCTTC. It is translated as CASRDRGSDGYTF.